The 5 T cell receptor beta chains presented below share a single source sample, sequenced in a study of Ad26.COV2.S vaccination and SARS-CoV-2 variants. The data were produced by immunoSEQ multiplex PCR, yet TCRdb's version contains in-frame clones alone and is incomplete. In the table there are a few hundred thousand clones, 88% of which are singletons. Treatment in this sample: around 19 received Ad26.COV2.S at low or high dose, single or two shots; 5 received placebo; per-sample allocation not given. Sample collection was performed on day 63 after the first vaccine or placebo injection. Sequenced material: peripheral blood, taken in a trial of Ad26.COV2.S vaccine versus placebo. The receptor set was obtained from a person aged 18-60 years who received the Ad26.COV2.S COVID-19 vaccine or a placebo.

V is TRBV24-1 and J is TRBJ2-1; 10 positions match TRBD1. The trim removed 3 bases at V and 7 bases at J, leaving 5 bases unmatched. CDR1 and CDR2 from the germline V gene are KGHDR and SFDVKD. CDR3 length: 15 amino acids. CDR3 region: CATSDTDRGVNEQFF. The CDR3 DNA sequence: TGTGCCACCAGTGATACGGACAGGGGGGTTAATGAGCAGTTCTTC.

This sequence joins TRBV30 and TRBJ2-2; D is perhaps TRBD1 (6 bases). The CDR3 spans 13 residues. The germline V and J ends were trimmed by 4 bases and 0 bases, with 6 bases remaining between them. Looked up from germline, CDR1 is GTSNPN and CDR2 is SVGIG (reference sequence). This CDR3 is CAWNRANTGELFF. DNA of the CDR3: TGTGCCTGGAACAGGGCGAACACCGGGGAGCTGTTTTTT.

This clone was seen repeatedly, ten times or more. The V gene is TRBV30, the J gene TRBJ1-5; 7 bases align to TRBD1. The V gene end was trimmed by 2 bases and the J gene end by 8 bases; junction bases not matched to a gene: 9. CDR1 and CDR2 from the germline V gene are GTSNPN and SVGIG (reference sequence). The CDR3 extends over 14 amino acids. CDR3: CAWSRTGRGEPQHF. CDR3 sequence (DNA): TGTGCCTGGAGTCGGACAGGCCGTGGAGAGCCCCAGCATTTT.

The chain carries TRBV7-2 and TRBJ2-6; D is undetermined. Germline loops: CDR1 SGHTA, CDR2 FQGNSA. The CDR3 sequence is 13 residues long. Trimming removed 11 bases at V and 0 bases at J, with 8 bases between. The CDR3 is CAGTVSGANVLTF. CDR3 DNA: TGTGCCGGCACGGTCTCTGGGGCCAACGTCCTGACTTTC.

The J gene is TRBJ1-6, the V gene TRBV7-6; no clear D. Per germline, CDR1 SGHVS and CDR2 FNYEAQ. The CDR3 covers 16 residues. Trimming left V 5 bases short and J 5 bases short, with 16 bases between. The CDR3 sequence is CASSPILGQDNSPLHF. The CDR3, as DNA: TGTGCCAGCAGCCCGATTTTAGGGCAGGATAATTCACCCCTCCACTTT.